The rows below give T cell receptor beta chains drawn from one sample of a study of PD-1 blockade in classical Hodgkin lymphoma. Produced via immunoSEQ multiplex PCR; TCRdb's table is partial and in-frame only. The table lists roughly 9,900 clones, 90% to 95% of them singletons, with approximately 14% in the top ten. Sequencing used peripheral blood mononuclear cells (PBMCs), obtained at baseline. The receptors here all came from a human donor with classical Hodgkin lymphoma. Each CDR3 is given with its conserved first and last residue. The order of the fields is J gene, D gene, V gene, clone size, CDR3 protein, CDR3 DNA. D genes are given only for firm matches. Rows may omit the clone size; those that give it use once, few, many or a size class.

TRBJ2-6 TRBD2 TRBV28 . CASSNPGLAGAGANVLTF TGTGCCAGCAGTAACCCGGGACTAGCGGGAGCTGGGGCCAACGTCCTGACTTTC
TRBJ2-2 . TRBV4-2 . CASSQKVGGTNTGELFF TGTGCCAGCAGCCAAAAGGTGGGCGGGACGAACACCGGGGAGCTGTTTTTT
TRBJ1-1 . TRBV19 . CASSIVVRTEAFF TGTGCCAGTAGTATTGTGGTGCGGACTGAAGCTTTCTTT
TRBJ2-2 . TRBV7-9 . CASSLGRNTGELFF TGTGCCAGCAGCTTAGGACGGAACACCGGGGAGCTGTTTTTT
TRBJ1-5 . TRBV19 . CASSILNRNQPQHF TGTGCCAGTAGTATCCTGAACCGCAATCAGCCCCAGCATTTT
TRBJ1-2 . TRBV9 . CASSVEARGDGYTF TGTGCCAGCAGCGTAGAAGCCAGAGGGGATGGCTACACCTTC
TRBJ2-5 . TRBV19 . CASRGFLETQYF TGTGCCAGTAGAGGTTTCTTGGAGACCCAGTACTTC
TRBJ2-7 . TRBV9 . CASSVGGLTSSYEQYF TGTGCCAGCAGCGTAGGGGGACTGACAAGCTCCTACGAGCAGTACTTC
TRBJ2-5 . TRBV27 . CASSLLGGAQYF TGTGCCAGCAGTTTATTAGGGGGGGCCCAGTACTTC
TRBJ2-7 TRBD1 TRBV30 once CAWRQGGTYEQYF TGTGCCTGGAGACAGGGGGGAACCTACGAGCAGTACTTC
TRBJ2-7 TRBD2 TRBV30 . CAWSSAREIYEQYF TGTGCCTGGAGTTCGGCGCGGGAGATTTACGAGCAGTACTTC
TRBJ2-6 TRBD1 TRBV30 . CASSTGKVNGANVLTF TGTGCCTCCTCGACAGGGAAAGTAAATGGGGCCAACGTCCTGACTTTC
TRBJ2-7 TRBD2 TRBV7-2 once CASSLFPSGYEQYF TGTGCCAGCAGCTTATTCCCTAGCGGCTACGAGCAGTACTTC
TRBJ2-2 . TRBV11-2 . CASSFSGPGELFF TGTGCCAGCAGCTTCTCAGGTCCCGGGGAGCTGTTTTTT
TRBJ1-4 . TRBV21-1 . CASSKDPPQGPTATNEKLFF TGTGCCAGCAGCAAAGACCCCCCCCAGGGGCCCACTGCAACTAATGAAAAACTGTTTTTT
TRBJ2-1 TRBD2 TRBV9 . CASSVGKREGLVANEQFF TGTGCCAGCAGCGTAGGGAAGCGGGAGGGCCTGGTGGCCAATGAGCAGTTCTTC
TRBJ1-3 . TRBV28 . CASASELSGNTIYF TGTGCCAGCGCGTCAGAGCTCTCTGGAAACACCATATATTTT
TRBJ2-3 . TRBV9 . CASSVSLAFPDTQYF TGTGCCAGCAGCGTATCACTAGCATTCCCAGATACGCAGTATTTT
TRBJ2-7 . TRBV10-3 . CAISVTTGNYEQYF TGTGCCATCAGTGTGACCACAGGGAACTACGAGCAGTACTTC
TRBJ1-1 . TRBV4-1 . CASSRQGGTEAFF TGCGCCAGCAGCCGACAAGGAGGAACTGAAGCTTTCTTT
TRBJ2-7 . TRBV4-1 . CASSQEVTTKSYEQYF TGCGCCAGCAGCCAAGAAGTGACTACAAAATCCTACGAGCAGTACTTC
TRBJ2-7 . TRBV25-1 . CASSERGKVPEQYF TGTGCCAGCAGTGAAAGGGGAAAGGTACCCGAGCAGTACTTC
TRBJ1-2 . TRBV18 . CASSRLLQGNYGYTF TGTGCCAGCTCACGACTCCTACAGGGTAACTATGGCTACACCTTC
TRBJ2-5 . TRBV6-6 once CASSYPQETQYF TGTGCCAGCAGTTACCCACAAGAGACCCAGTACTTC
TRBJ2-5 TRBD1 TRBV2 . CASRADRGEETQYF TGTGCCAGCAGAGCCGACAGGGGAGAAGAGACCCAGTACTTC
TRBJ2-1 TRBD2 TRBV7-3 . CASSLLAGLYNEQFF TGTGCCAGCAGCTTACTAGCGGGTCTTTACAATGAGCAGTTCTTC
TRBJ2-1 . TRBV6-4 . CASSEGLGYNEQFF TGTGCCAGCAGTGAGGGATTGGGTTACAATGAGCAGTTCTTC
TRBJ2-1 . TRBV9 few CASSVGGEIHNEQFF TGTGCCAGCAGCGTAGGAGGGGAAATCCACAATGAGCAGTTCTTC
TRBJ2-3 . TRBV4-2 . CASSPGLGSDTQYF TGTGCCAGCAGCCCGGGACTCGGCTCAGATACGCAGTATTTT